The text below deals with one T cell receptor (beta chain). These data come from a study of blood T cell repertoires in COVID-19. Study information: Spain, Italy and the United States supplied samples that represented acute and convalescent COVID-19. PBMCs, B-cell-depleted T cells, or T cells were the source of the cDNA or gDNA that made up the material.

The V gene's germline CDR1 is SGHVS and CDR2 FNYEAQ. Trimming took 5 bases from V and 8 from J; bases not matched to a gene: 17. The CDR3 extends over 18 amino acids. Under the authors' procedure: Reference gene primer amplification yielded estimated nucleated cell counts. Measured with immunoSEQ multiplex PCR; TCRdb has only the in-frame clones, and not every one. The V and J calls and the clone size are those of that table, but D and trimming were determined from the DNA. The table shows about 59,000 clones, with roughly 87% occurring only once. The clonotype originates from an elderly man in a cohort sampled during active COVID-19. V usage is TRBV7-6 and J usage is TRBJ2-1; TRBD2 matches at 11 bases. Source material: peripheral blood. As DNA, the CDR3 is TGTGCCAGCAGCGTCGGGACTAGCGGCTTACCGACCCATGATGAGCAGTTCTTC. It yields the protein CASSVGTSGLPTHDEQFF.